This T cell receptor (beta chain) was profiled in a study of OX40 agonist ivuxolimab in advanced cancers. Study-wide points: Low normalized T-cell clonal expansion also characterized some of the nonresponders.

Only in-frame clones appear in the TCRdb table, and some are missing; sequencing was by immunoSEQ multiplex PCR. The sample has 60,000 to 80,000 clones; 70% to 85% are singletons. Points on this clone: Antigen specificity is unknown.

The clonotype comes from an adult with an advanced solid tumor such as melanoma, head and neck, liver or kidney cancer. The sequences come from CD4+ or CD8+ T cells sorted from blood, collected in a trial of the OX40 agonist ivuxolimab.

The CDR3 sequence is CASSINIHSTQYF. The CDR3 DNA reads TGTGCCAGTAGTATAAATATTCACAGTACGCAGTATTTT. The chain couples TRBV19 to TRBJ2-3; D is unresolved. The CDR3 extends over 13 amino acids. The V end was cut by 2 bases, the J end by 8 bases, with 11 bases between. CDR1 LNHDA and CDR2 SQIVND come from the germline V gene (reference sequence).